This TCR beta chain is from a study of T-cell memory formation after mild COVID-19. Turning to this clonotype: Its target is unknown.

TCRdb itself ran the 5' RACE reads through MiXCR, one entry per CDR3 protein. Of 300,000 to 400,000 distinct CDR3 sequences detected, around 28% appear once; the ten largest clones hold 13%. Study-wide findings and caveats: Contracting clones from day 15 to 85 showed balanced CD4/CD8; later expanders favored CD4+.

V was trimmed by 1 base and J by 7 bases, leaving 13 bases between them. CDR3 length: 14 amino acids. Germline assignment: CDR1 LGHDT and CDR2 YNNKEL (reference sequence). This sequence originates from an adult woman who had mild COVID-19 (a few samples of this study predate the infection). Cell type and time point are not known. The sequenced sample was PBMCs or a T cell subset sorted from them (not recorded which). The genes are TRBV3-1 and TRBJ1-2, with unresolved D. DNA of the CDR3: TGTGCCAGCAGCCAAGGAACGGTGATGAGTGGCTACACCTTC. It is translated as CASSQGTVMSGYTF.